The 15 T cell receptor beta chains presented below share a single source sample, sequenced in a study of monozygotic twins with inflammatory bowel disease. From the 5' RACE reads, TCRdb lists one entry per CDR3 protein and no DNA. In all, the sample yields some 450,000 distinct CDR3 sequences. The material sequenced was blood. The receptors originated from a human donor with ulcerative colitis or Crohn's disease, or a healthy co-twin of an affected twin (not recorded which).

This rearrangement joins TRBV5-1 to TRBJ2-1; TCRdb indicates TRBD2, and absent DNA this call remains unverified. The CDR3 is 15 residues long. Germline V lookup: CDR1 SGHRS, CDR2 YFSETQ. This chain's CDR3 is CASSLGGSEIYEQFF. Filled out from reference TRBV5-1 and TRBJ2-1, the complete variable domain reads KAGVTQTPRYLIKTRGQQVTLSCSPISGHRSVSWYQQTPGQGLQFLFEYFSETQRNKGNFPGRFSGRQFSNSRSEMNVSTLELGDSALYLCASSLGGSEIYEQFFGPGTRLTVL.

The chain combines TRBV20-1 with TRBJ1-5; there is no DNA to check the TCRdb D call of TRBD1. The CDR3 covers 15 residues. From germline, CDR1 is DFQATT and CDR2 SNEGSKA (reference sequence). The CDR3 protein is CSARAVQDSNQPQHF.

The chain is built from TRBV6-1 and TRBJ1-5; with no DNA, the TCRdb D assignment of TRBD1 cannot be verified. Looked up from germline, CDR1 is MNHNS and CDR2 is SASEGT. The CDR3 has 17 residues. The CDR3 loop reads CASSAPRHRTGYQPQHF.

This CDR3 reads CASSPWGREDIQYF. The V call is TRBV13, the J call TRBJ2-4; TCRdb proposes TRBD2, but this gene call is untestable without DNA. There are 14 residues in the CDR3. CDR1 and CDR2 from the germline V gene are PRHDT and FYEKMQ (reference sequence).

The CDR3: CSVGPGRADEQYF. J is TRBJ2-7 and V is TRBV29-1; TCRdb picks TRBD2, but there is no DNA to check that call. Germline CDR1 SQVTM, CDR2 ANQGSEA. CDR3 size: 13 residues.

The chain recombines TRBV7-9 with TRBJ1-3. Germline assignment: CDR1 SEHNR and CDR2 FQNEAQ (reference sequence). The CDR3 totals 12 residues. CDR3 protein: CASALSGNTIYF.

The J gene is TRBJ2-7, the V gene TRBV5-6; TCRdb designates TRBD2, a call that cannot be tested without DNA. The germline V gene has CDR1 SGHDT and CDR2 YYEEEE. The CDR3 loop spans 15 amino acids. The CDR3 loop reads CASSFQGLGGSEQYF.

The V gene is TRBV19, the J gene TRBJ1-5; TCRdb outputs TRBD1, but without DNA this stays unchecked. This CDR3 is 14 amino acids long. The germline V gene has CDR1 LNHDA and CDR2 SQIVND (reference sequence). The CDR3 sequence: CASNRGQSNQPQHF.

CDR3 amino acids: CAWSPTGSGETQYF. The chain is built from TRBV30 and TRBJ2-5; lacking DNA, the TRBD1 call made by TCRdb goes unchecked. This CDR3 contains 14 residues. Germline V CDR1 and CDR2: GTSNPN, SVGIG (reference sequence). Full variable domain (remainder filled in from reference TRBV30 and TRBJ2-5): SQTIHQWPATLVQPVGSPLSLECTVEGTSNPNLYWYRQAAGRGLQLLFYSVGIGQISSEVPQNLSASRPQDRQFILSSKKLLLSDSGFYLCAWSPTGSGETQYFGPGTRLLVL.

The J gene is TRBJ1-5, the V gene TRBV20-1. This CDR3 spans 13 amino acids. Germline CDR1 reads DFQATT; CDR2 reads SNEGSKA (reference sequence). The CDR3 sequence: CSARSSANQPQHF.

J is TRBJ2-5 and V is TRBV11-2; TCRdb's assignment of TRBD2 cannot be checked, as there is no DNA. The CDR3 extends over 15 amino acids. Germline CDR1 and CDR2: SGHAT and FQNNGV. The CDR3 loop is CASSPGTTIQETQYF. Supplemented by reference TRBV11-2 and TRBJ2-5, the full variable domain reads EAGVAQSPRYKIIEKRQSVAFWCNPISGHATLYWYQQILGQGPKLLIQFQNNGVVDDSQLPKDRFSAERLKGVDSTLKIQPAKLEDSAVYLCASSPGTTIQETQYFGPGTRLLVL.

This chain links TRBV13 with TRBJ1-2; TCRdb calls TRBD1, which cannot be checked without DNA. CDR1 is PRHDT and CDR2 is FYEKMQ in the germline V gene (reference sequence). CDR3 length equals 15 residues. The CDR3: CASSFNQGETDGYTF. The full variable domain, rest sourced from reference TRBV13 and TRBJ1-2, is AAGVIQSPRHLIKEKRETATLKCYPIPRHDTVYWYQQGPGQDPQFLISFYEKMQSDKGSIPDRFSAQQFSDYHSELNMSSLELGDSALYFCASSFNQGETDGYTFGSGTRLTVV.

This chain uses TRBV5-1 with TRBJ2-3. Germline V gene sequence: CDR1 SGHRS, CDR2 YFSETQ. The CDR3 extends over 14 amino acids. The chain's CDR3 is CASSLGANTDTQYF. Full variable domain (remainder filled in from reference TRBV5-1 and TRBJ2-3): KAGVTQTPRYLIKTRGQQVTLSCSPISGHRSVSWYQQTPGQGLQFLFEYFSETQRNKGNFPGRFSGRQFSNSRSEMNVSTLELGDSALYLCASSLGANTDTQYFGPGTRLTVL.

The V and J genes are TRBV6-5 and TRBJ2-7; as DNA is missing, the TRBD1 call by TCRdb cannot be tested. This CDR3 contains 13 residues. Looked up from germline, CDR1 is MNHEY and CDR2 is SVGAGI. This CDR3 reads CASRVHRVDEQYF.

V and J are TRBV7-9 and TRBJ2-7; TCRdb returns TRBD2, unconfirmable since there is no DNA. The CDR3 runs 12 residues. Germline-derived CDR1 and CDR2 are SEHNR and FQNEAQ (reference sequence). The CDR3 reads CASSPPVSEQYF.